This T cell receptor (beta chain) was observed in a study of T cells in Graves' hyperthyroidism and ophthalmopathy. This clonotype was counted ten times or more. V was cut by 5 bases and J by 4 bases, with 14 bases left in between. The CDR3 has 14 residues. Germline CDR1 is MDHEN and CDR2 is SYDVKM. From RNA transcripts, TCR beta CDR3 regions were amplified. Primed by the HTBI set, a first-round RT-PCR was run on the TCR CDR3. TCRdb itself ran the multiplex PCR reads through MiXCR, one entry per CDR3 protein. The data hold some 380,000 distinct CDR3 sequences, with approximately 12% observed a single time. It was uncontrolled infection, other autoimmune disease, pregnancy or lactation that excluded patients.

The chain couples TRBV28 to TRBJ1-2, with D possibly TRBD1 on 5 matching bases. The specimen was blood. This clonotype was sampled from a man aged 30 to 45 with Graves' hyperthyroidism that later progressed to Graves' ophthalmopathy. CDR3 residues: CASSPSDTFYGYTF. The DNA for the CDR3 is TGTGCCAGCAGTCCCTCGGACACGTTCTATGGCTACACCTTC.